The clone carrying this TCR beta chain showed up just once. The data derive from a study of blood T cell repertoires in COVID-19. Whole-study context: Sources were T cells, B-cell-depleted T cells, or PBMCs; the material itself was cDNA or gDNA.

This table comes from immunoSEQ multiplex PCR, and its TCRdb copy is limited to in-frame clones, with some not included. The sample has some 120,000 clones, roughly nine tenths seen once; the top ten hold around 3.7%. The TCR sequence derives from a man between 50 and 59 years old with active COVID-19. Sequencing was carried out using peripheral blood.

The CDR3 nucleotides read TGTGCCAGCAGCCAAGCGGCGGCAGGGGGGTCCTACGAGCAGTACTTC. It specifies CASSQAAAGGSYEQYF. The chain combines TRBV3-1 (or the pseudogene TRBV3-2) with TRBJ2-7, with D perhaps matching TRBD1 (7 bases). Germline-derived CDR1 and CDR2 are LGHDT and YNNKEL (reference sequence). The V gene lost 1 base and the J gene lost 1 base, with 14 bases spanning the gap. The CDR3 has 16 residues.